This T cell receptor (beta chain) is from a study of cytomegalovirus exposure and HLA in healthy donors. It was healthy bone marrow donors who served as donors. With 60 Vbeta and 13 Jbeta primers, the PCR was carried out. Profiling relied on immunoSEQ multiplex PCR, and the TCRdb table lists in-frame clones only, not all of them. The table shows over 200,000 clones, with around 89% occurring only once. Germline trimming cut 6 bases from V and 7 bases from J; bases unmatched to any gene: 14. CDR3 length: 15 amino acids. Germline loops: CDR1 SNHLY, CDR2 FYNNEI. The material sequenced was PBMCs. The sequence was obtained from a woman younger than 35 in good health and CMV-seronegative. V gene TRBV2 combines with J gene TRBJ1-2; 7 bases are shared with TRBD1. The CDR3: CASRDLRGPNVGYTF. CDR3 coding DNA: TGTGCCAGCAGAGACCTGAGGGGGCCCAATGTTGGCTACACCTTC. Combining the CDR3 with reference TRBV2 and TRBJ1-2 gives the whole variable domain EPEVTQTPSHQVTQMGQEVILRCVPISNHLYFYWYRQILGQKVEFLVSFYNNEISEKSEIFDDQFSVERPDGSNFTLKIRSTKLEDSAMYFCASRDLRGPNVGYTFGSGTRLTVV.